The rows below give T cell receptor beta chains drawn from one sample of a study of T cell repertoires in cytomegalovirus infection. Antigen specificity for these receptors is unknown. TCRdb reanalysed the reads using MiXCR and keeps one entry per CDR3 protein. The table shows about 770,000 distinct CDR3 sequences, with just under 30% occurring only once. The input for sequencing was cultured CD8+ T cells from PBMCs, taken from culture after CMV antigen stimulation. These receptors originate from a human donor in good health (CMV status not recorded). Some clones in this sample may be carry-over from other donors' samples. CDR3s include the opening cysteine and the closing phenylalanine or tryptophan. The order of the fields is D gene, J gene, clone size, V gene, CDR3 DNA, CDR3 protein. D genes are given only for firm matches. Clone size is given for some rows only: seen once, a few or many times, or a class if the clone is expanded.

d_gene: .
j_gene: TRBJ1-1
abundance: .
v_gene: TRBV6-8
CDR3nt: TGTGCCAGCAGTTATGTACAGGGTTGGAACACTGAAGCTTTCTTT
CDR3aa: CASSYVQGWNTEAFF

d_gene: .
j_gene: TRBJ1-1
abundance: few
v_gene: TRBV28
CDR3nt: TGTGCCAGCAGTATCGGAGAGGGTTTAGGCACTGAAGCTTTCTTT
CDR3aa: CASSIGEGLGTEAFF

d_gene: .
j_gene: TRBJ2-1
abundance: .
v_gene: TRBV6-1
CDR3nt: TGTGCCACCCACCTAGATCGGCATGAGCAGTTCTTC
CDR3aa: CATHLDRHEQFF

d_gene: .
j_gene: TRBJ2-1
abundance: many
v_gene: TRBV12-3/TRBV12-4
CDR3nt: TGTGCCAGCAGTCCCTTCCTGGAGTGGAATGAGCAGTTCTTC
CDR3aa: CASSPFLEWNEQFF

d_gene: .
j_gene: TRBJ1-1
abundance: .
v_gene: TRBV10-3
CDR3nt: TGTGCCATCAGTGAAAAGGGGGGGGGGACTGAAGCTTTCTTT
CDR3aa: CAISEKGGGTEAFF

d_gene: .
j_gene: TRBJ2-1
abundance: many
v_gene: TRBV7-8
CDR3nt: TGTGCCAGCACCGACCGGGCCACGTCCTCCTACAATGAGCAGTTCTTC
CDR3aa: CASTDRATSSYNEQFF

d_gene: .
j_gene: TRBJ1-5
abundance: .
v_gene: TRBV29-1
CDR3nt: TGCAGCGTTGCGCAGTTTAGCAATCAGCCCCAGCATTTT
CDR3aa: CSVAQFSNQPQHF

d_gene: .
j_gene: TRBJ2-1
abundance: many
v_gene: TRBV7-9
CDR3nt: TGTGCCAGCCAAGGGCAGGGGCCCTACAATGAGCAGTTCTTC
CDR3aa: CASQGQGPYNEQFF

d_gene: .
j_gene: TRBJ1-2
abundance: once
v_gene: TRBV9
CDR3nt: TGTGCCAGCAGCGCGGCTCCCAGGGTTGATGGCTACACCTTC
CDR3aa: CASSAAPRVDGYTF

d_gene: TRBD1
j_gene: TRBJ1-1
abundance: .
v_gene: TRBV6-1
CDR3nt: TGTGCCAGCAGCCTAACCGGGACAGGTCTTGAAGCTTTCTTT
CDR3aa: CASSLTGTGLEAFF

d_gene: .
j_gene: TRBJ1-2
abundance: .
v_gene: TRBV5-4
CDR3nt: TGTGCCAGCAGCTTGGTAGAGGGCGAAATCTCTGGCTACACCTTC
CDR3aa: CASSLVEGEISGYTF

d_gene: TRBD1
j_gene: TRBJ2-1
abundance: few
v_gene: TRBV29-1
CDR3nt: TGCAGCGTTGGGACAGGCTCTTTGATGGAGCAGTTCTTC
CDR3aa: CSVGTGSLMEQFF

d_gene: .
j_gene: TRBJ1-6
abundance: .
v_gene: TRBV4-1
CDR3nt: TGCGCCAGCAGCCAAGATCTAGGGACGGATTATAATTCACCCCTCCACTTT
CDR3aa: CASSQDLGTDYNSPLHF

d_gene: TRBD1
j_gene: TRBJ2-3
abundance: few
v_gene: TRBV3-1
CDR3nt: TGTGCCAGCAGCCAAGGAAGGGGGCCGAGCACAGATACGCAGTATTTT
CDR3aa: CASSQGRGPSTDTQYF

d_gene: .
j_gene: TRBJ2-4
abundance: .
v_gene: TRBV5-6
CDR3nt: TGTGCCAGCAGCTTGGAGTTCCTTCGGGGCCTCCCGGCGGACATTCAGTACTTC
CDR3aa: CASSLEFLRGLPADIQYF

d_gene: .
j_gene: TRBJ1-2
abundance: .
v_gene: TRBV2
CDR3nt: TGTGCCACCCATGGGATGGACATGTATGGCTACACCTTC
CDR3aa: CATHGMDMYGYTF

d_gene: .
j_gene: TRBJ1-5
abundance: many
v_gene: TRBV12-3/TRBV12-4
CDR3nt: TGTGCCAGCAGTTTTGGGGCCAATCAGCCCCAGCATTTT
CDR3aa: CASSFGANQPQHF

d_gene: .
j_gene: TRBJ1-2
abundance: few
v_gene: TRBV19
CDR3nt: TGTGCCAGTAGTTGGCGGGGCGATTATGGCTACACCTTC
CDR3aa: CASSWRGDYGYTF

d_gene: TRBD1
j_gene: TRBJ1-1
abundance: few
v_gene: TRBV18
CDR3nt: TGTGCCAGCTCACCCCCTGGAGCGGTCGACAGGGTAACTGAGGAAGCTTTCTTT
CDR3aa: CASSPPGAVDRVTEEAFF

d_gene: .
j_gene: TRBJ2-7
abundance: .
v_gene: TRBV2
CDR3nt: TGTGCCAGCAGTGAAGCTGCGGGACAGACATACGAGCAGTACTTC
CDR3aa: CASSEAAGQTYEQYF

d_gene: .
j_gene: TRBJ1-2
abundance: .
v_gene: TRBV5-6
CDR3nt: TGTGCCAGCCTGTTTGGGCGACCTAGCTATGGCTACACCTTC
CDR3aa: CASLFGRPSYGYTF

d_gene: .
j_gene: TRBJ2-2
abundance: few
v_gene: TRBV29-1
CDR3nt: TGCAGCGTTGAAGGGGGGGACACCGGGGAGCTGTTTTTT
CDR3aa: CSVEGGDTGELFF

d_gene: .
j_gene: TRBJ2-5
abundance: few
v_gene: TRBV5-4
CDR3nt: TGTGCCAGCACCGTTTGGCTTGGAGAGACCCAGTACTTC
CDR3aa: CASTVWLGETQYF

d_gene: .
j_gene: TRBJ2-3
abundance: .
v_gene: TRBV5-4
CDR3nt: TGTGCCAGCAGCTTAGGCCTAGTAGATACGCAGTATTTT
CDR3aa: CASSLGLVDTQYF

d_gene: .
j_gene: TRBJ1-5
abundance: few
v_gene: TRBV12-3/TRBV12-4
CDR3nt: TGTGCCAGCAATGACGGGCAATATAGCAATCAGCCCCAGCATTTT
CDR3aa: CASNDGQYSNQPQHF

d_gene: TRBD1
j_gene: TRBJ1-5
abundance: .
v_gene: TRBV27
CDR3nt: TGTGCCATAACAGGGGGGGTAAGCAATCAGCCCCAGCATTTT
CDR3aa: CAITGGVSNQPQHF

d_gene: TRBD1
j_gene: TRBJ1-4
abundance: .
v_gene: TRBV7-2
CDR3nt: TGTGCCAGCAGCTTAGTCGACAGGGAGACCGAAAAACTGTTTTTT
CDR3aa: CASSLVDRETEKLFF

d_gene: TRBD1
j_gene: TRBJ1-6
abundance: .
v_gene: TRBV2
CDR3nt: TGTGCCAGCAGTGACATTCCTGGGACAGGGCACAATTCACCCCTCCACTTT
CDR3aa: CASSDIPGTGHNSPLHF

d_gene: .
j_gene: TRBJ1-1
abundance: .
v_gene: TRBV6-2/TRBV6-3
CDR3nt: TGTGCCAGCAGTTACTCTCGACATTTTACTGAAGCTTTCTTT
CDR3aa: CASSYSRHFTEAFF

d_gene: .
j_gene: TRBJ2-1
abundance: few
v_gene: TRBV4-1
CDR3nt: TGCGCCAGCTCCCCCGGGGCGGACTACAATGAGCAGTTCTTC
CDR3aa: CASSPGADYNEQFF

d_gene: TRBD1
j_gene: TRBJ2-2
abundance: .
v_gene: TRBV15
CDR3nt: TGTGCCACCAGAGGACAGGGCCCTAAGGTTGGCACCGGGGAGCTGTTTTTT
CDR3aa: CATRGQGPKVGTGELFF

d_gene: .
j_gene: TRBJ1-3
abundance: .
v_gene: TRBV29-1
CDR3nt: TGCAGCGTTGAAGGGTCAGTCCGACCGTCAATTGAGGGAAACACCATATATTTT
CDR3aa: CSVEGSVRPSIEGNTIYF

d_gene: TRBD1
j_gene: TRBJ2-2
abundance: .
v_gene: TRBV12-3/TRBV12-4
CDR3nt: TGTGCCAGCAGTTTAAATGTACAGGGGACGAACACCGGGGAGCTGTTTTTT
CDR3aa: CASSLNVQGTNTGELFF

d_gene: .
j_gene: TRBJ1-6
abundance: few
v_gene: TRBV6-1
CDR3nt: TGTGCCAGCAGTGGGGGACCGGTAAGAGTAAATTCACCCCTCCACTTT
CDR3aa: CASSGGPVRVNSPLHF

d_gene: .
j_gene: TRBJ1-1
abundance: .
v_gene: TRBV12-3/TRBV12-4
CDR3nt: TGTGCCAGCAGAATGACAGTGAACACTGAAGCTTTCTTT
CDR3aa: CASRMTVNTEAFF

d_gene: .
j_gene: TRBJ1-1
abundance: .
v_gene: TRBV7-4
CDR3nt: TGTGCCAGCAGCTTACCCCCACTGAACACTGAAGCTTCCTTT
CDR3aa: CASSLPPLNTEASF

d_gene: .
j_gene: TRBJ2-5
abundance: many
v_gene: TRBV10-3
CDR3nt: TGTGCCACCAATCAGGGACAAGAGACCCAGTACTTC
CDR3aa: CATNQGQETQYF

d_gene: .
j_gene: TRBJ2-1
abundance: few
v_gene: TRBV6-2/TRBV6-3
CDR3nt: TGTGCCAGCAGCCCCTTAGCGGATTCTTACAATGAGCAGTTCTTC
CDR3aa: CASSPLADSYNEQFF

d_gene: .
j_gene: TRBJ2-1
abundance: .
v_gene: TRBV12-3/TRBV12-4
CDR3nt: TGTGCCAGCAGTCTAGGGTGGCAGTTCTTC
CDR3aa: CASSLGWQFF

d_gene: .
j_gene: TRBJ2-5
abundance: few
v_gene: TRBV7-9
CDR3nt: TGTGCCAGCACCGTAGGGGCCGATCCCTCAACCCAGTACTTC
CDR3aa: CASTVGADPSTQYF

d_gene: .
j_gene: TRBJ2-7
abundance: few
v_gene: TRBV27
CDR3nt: TGTGCCAGCAGGGCGGGATGGACCTACGAGCAGTACTTC
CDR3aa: CASRAGWTYEQYF

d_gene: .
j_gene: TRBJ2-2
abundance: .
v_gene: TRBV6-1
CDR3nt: TGTGCCAGCAGCCCGCCGAACGGGGAGCTGTTTTTT
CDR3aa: CASSPPNGELFF

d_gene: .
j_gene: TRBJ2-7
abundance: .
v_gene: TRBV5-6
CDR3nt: TGTGCCACCACTCGGATAGGGGATCTCTACGAGCAGTACTTC
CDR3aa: CATTRIGDLYEQYF

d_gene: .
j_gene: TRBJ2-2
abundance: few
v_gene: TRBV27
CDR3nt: TGTGCCAGCAGTTTCCTGACAGCCGGCGGGGAGCTGTTTTTT
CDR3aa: CASSFLTAGGELFF

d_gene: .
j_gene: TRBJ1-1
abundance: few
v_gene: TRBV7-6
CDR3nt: TGTGCCAGCAGCTTAGGGCGACGGGATGAAGCTTTCTTT
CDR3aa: CASSLGRRDEAFF

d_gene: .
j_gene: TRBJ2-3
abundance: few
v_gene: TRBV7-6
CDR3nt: TGTGCCAGCAGCCTACCCCCAGGGGAAGGTGAAGATACGCAGTATTTT
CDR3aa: CASSLPPGEGEDTQYF

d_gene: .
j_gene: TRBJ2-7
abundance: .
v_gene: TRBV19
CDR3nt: TGTGCCAGTAGCCGGGGCCTCACCTACGAGCAGTACTTC
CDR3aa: CASSRGLTYEQYF

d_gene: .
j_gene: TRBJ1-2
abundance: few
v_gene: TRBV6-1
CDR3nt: TGTGCCAGCAGTACCGGGGGGGTCTATGGCTACACCTTC
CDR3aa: CASSTGGVYGYTF

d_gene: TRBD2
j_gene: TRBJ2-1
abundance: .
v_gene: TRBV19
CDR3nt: TGTGCCAGTAGCATGGAGGGACTAGCGGTGATCTCCTACAATGAGCAGTTCTTC
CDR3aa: CASSMEGLAVISYNEQFF

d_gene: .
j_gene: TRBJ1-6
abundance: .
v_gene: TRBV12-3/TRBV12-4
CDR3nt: TGTGCCAGCAGACCGGACAGCTATAATTCACCCCTCCACTTT
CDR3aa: CASRPDSYNSPLHF